This T cell receptor beta chain was sequenced during a study of T cell changes during pregnancy in multiple sclerosis. Produced via immunoSEQ multiplex PCR; TCRdb's table is partial and in-frame only. The profile shows over 45,000 clones, over 75% of them singletons. V lost 3 bases, J lost 1 base, and 9 bases stayed unmatched. This CDR3 contains 18 residues. The germline V gene encodes CDR1 SGHRS and CDR2 YFSETQ. The gene calls are TRBV5-1 and TRBJ2-3; the match to TRBD2 covers 12 bases. The receptor was derived from a female donor in good health, enrolled as a control in a pregnancy study. Specimen: peripheral blood, collected in the first trimester of pregnancy. In nucleotides, the CDR3 is TGCGCCAGCAGCTCGCGATCAGGACTAGCGGGACGCACAGATACGCAGTATTTT. Protein: CASSSRSGLAGRTDTQYF.